The TCR beta chain described here comes from a study of cytomegalovirus exposure and HLA in healthy donors. Everyone who donated was a healthy bone marrow donor. Findings of the study overall: Three chains linked to CMV were shown in vitro to be specific for CMV antigens.

On this clone: Its target is unknown.

The CDR3 sequence is 12 residues long. Germline values: CDR1 MNHNS, CDR2 SASEGT. Trimming stripped 7 bases from V and 2 bases from J, with 6 bases between. PCR involved 60 Vbeta and 13 Jbeta primers. Only in-frame clones appear in the TCRdb table, and some are missing; sequencing was by immunoSEQ multiplex PCR. Among 55,000 to 70,000 clones listed, roughly 74% were seen once. Sequenced: PBMCs. The rearrangement uses TRBV6-1 and TRBJ1-5; D uncertain. The sequence derives from a woman in her fifties or sixties in good health and CMV-seropositive. The CDR3 region has the DNA TGTGCCAGCAAGCAAGGCAATCAGCCCCAGCATTTT. Its translation is CASKQGNQPQHF.